This TCR beta chain was identified in a study of T cells in Graves' hyperthyroidism and ophthalmopathy. The CDR3 loop spans 13 amino acids. Germline V gene sequence: CDR1 MGHRA, CDR2 YSYEKL. Regions amplified from RNA transcripts were the TCR beta CDR3 regions. In the first-round RT-PCR of the TCR CDR3, the HTBI primer set was used. One entry per CDR3 protein, called by TCRdb with MiXCR from the multiplex PCR reads. In the table there are 95,000 to 100,000 distinct CDR3 sequences, 51% of which are singletons. As for this clonotype: A junction end diverges from the germline sequence, so it may reflect a read error.

The receptor was derived from a woman between 40 and 50 years old with Graves' hyperthyroidism. The source material was blood. The chain is built from TRBV4-1 and TRBJ1-2, with 7 bases lining up with TRBD1. The CDR3 here is CTSSQDGGQLYTF. In nucleotides, the CDR3 is TGCACCAGCAGCCAAGATGGGGGACAGCTCTACACCTTC.